In its sample, the clone carrying this TCR beta chain was seen a few times. Its antigen is unidentified. The entry originates in a study of CD8+ T cells in alopecia areata. As the sequencing template, cDNA was produced by extracting RNA and reverse transcribing it. Method: immunoSEQ multiplex PCR; TCRdb's copy keeps in-frame clones and lacks some. The repertoire consists of about 120,000 clones, with roughly 50% occurring once and the leading ten covering roughly a tenth. The germline V and J ends were trimmed by 7 bases and 5 bases, with 12 bases remaining between them. Germline CDR1 SQVTM, CDR2 ANQGSEA. The length of the CDR3 is 12 residues. Whole-study results and caveats: Resident alphabeta T-cell populations of normal skin are likewise subject to sequencing in scalp samples.

The origin of this receptor is a human donor with alopecia areata. Sequencing was done on a sample of NKG2D-low CD8+ T cells sorted from blood. The genes are TRBV29-1 and TRBJ2-1; D is uncertain. This CDR3 reads CSAADGDNEQFF. The CDR3 region has the DNA TGCAGCGCCGCCGACGGAGACAATGAGCAGTTCTTC.